The 6 T cell receptor beta chains given below trace back to one sample, sequenced in a study of T cell responses to AZD1222 COVID-19 vaccine. The data were produced by immunoSEQ multiplex PCR, yet TCRdb's version contains in-frame clones alone and is incomplete. The repertoire holds 100,000 to 150,000 clones, roughly 90% seen once, with around 8% in the top ten. Source: peripheral blood, taken 28 days after the second AZD1222 dose. Source of these receptors: an adult who received the AZD1222 COVID-19 vaccine.

The gene calls are TRBV28 and TRBJ2-7; 7 nucleotides line up with TRBD1. This CDR3 contains 14 residues. The junction had 4 bases not matched to a gene; V was cut back by 5 bases and J by 0 bases. The germline gives CDR1 MDHEN, CDR2 SYDVKM. The CDR3 protein is CASSIDRASYEQYF. Written as DNA, the CDR3 is TGTGCCAGCAGTATCGACAGGGCCTCCTACGAGCAGTACTTC.

V is TRBV3-1 (or the pseudogene TRBV3-2) and J is TRBJ2-7; 8 bases line up with TRBD1. Per germline, CDR1 LGHDT and CDR2 YNNKEL (reference sequence). J lost 3 bases, V lost 6 bases, and 4 bases had no gene match. CDR3 length: 13 residues. In DNA, the CDR3 is TGTGCCAGCAGTTACGACAGGGGCTACGAGCAGTACTTC. Translated: CASSYDRGYEQYF.

This chain connects TRBV7-9 to TRBJ2-3; no clear D gene. The germline V gene has CDR1 SEHNR and CDR2 FQNEAQ (reference sequence). Trimming took off 5 bases at V and 3 bases at J, with 12 bases between the two ends. The CDR3 sequence is 14 residues long. CDR3: CASSPSLFTDTQYF. The CDR3 DNA is TGTGCCAGCAGCCCCTCCCTTTTTACAGATACGCAGTATTTT.

The genes are TRBV18 and TRBJ2-1; tentatively, D is TRBD2 (5 bases). This CDR3 has 13 residues. The V end lost 4 bases, the J end lost 9 bases, and 13 bases lay between the germline ends. Looked up from germline, CDR1 is KGHSH and CDR2 is LQKENI. The CDR3: CASSLGVAGEQFF. CDR3 nucleotides: TGTGCCAGCTCACTTGGAGTCGCGGGTGAGCAGTTCTTC.

The table lists this clone with a count of one. This chain uses TRBV11-2 with TRBJ1-5; D might be TRBD1 (6 bases). Germline V gene lookup returns CDR1 SGHAT and CDR2 FQNNGV. Trimming cost V 2 bases and J 6 bases, with 14 bases left between them. This CDR3 spans 15 amino acids. CDR3 protein: CASSLTLGGGQPQHF. As DNA, the CDR3 is TGTGCCAGCAGCTTAACATTGGGGGGCGGTCAGCCCCAGCATTTT.

V and J are TRBV6-2 or TRBV6-3 and TRBJ2-6, with 8 bases lining up with TRBD2. The junction had 7 bases not matched to a gene; V was cut back by 7 bases and J by 2 bases. Germline CDR1 is MNHEY and CDR2 is SVGEGT. The CDR3 consists of 16 residues. The CDR3 DNA is TGTGCCAGCACCCCGGGCGGGGGGACTGGGGCCAACGTCCTGACTTTC. Translation: CASTPGGGTGANVLTF.